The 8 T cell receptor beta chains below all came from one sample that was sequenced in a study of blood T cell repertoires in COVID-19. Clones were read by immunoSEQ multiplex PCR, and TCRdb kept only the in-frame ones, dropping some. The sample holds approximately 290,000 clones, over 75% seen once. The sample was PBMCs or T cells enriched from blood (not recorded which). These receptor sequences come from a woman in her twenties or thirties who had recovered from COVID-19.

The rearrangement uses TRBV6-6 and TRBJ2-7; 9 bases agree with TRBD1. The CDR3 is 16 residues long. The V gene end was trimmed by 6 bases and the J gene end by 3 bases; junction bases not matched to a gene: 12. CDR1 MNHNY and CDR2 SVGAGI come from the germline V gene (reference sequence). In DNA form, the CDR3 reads TGTGCCAGCAGAATTACATCCCGGGACAGGGACTACGAGCAGTACTTC. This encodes CASRITSRDRDYEQYF.

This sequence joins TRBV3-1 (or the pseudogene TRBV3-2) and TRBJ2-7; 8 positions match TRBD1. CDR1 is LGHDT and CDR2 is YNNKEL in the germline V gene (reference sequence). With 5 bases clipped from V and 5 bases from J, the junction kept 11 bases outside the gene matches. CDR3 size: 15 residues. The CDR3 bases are TGTGCCAGCAGCGACCCTGGACAGGGAACGAACGAGCAGTACTTC. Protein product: CASSDPGQGTNEQYF.

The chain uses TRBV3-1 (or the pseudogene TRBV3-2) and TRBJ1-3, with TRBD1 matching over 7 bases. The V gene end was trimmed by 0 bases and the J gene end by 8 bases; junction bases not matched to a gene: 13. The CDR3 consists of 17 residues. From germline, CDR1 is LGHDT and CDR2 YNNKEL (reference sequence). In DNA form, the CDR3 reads TGTGCCAGCAGCCAAGAGAGGGGGCCCGCCTCTAGGGACACCATATATTTT. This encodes CASSQERGPASRDTIYF.

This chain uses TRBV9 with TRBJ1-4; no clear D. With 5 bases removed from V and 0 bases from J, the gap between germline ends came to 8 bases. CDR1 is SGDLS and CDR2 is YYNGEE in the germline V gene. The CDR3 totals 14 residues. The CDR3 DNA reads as TGTGCCAGCAGTGAACTTGCAACTAATGAAAAACTGTTTTTT. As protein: CASSELATNEKLFF.

CDR3 in amino acids: CASSQSWGTGDGYTF. CDR3 DNA: TGTGCCAGCAGTCAATCATGGGGTACAGGGGATGGCTACACCTTC. The chain couples TRBV28 to TRBJ1-2; 7 bases align to TRBD1. CDR1 is MDHEN, CDR2 SYDVKM, per germline. The CDR3 consists of 15 residues. J lost 6 bases, V lost 5 bases, and 12 bases had no gene match.

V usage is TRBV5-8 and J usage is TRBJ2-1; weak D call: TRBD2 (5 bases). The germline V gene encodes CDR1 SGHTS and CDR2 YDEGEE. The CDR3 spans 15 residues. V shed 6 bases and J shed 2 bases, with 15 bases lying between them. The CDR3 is CASTVEIGAYNEQFF. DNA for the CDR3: TGTGCCAGCACCGTGGAGATCGGGGCCTACAATGAGCAGTTCTTC.

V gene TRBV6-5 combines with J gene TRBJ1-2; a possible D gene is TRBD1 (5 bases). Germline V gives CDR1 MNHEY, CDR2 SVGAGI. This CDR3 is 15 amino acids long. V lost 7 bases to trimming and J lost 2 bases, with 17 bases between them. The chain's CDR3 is CASTLAGGGNYGYTF. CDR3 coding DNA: TGTGCCAGCACCCTGGCCGGGGGTGGAAACTATGGCTACACCTTC.

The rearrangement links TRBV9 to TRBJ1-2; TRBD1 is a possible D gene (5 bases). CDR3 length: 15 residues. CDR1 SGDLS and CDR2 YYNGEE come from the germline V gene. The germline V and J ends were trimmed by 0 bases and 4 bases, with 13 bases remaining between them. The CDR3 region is CASSVEAGGSYGYTF. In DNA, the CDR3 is TGTGCCAGCAGCGTAGAGGCGGGGGGAAGCTATGGCTACACCTTC.